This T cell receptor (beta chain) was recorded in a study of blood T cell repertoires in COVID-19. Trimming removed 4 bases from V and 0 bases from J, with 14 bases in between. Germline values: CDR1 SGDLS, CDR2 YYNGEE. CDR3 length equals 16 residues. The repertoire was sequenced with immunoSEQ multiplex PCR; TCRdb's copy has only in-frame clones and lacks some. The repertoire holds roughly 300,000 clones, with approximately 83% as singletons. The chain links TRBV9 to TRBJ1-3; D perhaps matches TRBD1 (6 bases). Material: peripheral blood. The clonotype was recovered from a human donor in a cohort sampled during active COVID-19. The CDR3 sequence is CASSTSTGNSGNTIYF. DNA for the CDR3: TGTGCCAGCAGCACATCGACAGGCAACTCTGGAAACACCATATATTTT.